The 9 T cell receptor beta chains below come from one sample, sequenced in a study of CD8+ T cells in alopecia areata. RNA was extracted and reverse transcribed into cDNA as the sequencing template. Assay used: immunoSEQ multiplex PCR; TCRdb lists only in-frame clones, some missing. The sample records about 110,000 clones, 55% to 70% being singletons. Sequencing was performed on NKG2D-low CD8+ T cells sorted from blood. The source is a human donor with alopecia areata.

CDR3 protein: CASSPGLASGRPDAFNEQFF. The CDR3, as DNA: TGTGCCAGCAGCCCAGGCCTGGCTAGCGGGAGGCCCGATGCCTTTAATGAGCAGTTCTTC. V usage is TRBV7-6 and J usage is TRBJ2-1, with 11 bases aligning to TRBD2. The germline CDR1 and CDR2 sequences are SGHVS and FNYEAQ. This CDR3 has 20 amino acids. After removal of 5 bases from V and 7 bases from J, the junction contained 22 bases not matched to a gene. The entire variable domain, with the rest obtained from reference TRBV7-6 and TRBJ2-1, is as follows: GAGVSQSPRYKVTKRGQDVALRCDPISGHVSLYWYRQALGQGPEFLTYFNYEAQQDKSGLPNDRFSAERPEGSISTLTIQRTEQRDSAMYRCASSPGLASGRPDAFNEQFFGPGTRLTVL.

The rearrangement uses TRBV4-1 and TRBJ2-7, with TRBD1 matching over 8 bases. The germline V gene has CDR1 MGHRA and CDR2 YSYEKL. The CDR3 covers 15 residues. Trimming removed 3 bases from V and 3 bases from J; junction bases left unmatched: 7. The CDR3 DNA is TGCGCCAGCAGCCATTCTAAGACAGGGGACTACGAGCAGTACTTC. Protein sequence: CASSHSKTGDYEQYF.

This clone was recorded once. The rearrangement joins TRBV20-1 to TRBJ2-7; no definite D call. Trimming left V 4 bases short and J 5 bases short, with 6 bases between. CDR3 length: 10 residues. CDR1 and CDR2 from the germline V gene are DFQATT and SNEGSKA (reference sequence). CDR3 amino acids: CSATLHEQYF. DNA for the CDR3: TGCAGTGCTACCCTGCACGAGCAGTACTTC.

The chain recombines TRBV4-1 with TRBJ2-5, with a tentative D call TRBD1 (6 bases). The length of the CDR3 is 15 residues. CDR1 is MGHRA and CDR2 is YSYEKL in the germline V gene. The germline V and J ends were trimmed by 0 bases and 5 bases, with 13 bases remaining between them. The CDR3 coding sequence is TGCGCCAGCAGCCAAGATAGTTGGGGGCAGGAGACCCAGTACTTC. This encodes CASSQDSWGQETQYF.

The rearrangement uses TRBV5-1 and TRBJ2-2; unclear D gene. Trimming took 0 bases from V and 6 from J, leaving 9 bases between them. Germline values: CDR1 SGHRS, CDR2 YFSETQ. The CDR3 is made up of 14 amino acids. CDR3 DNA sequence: TGCGCCAGCAGCTTGGAACCAGAATCCGGGGAGCTGTTTTTT. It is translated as CASSLEPESGELFF.

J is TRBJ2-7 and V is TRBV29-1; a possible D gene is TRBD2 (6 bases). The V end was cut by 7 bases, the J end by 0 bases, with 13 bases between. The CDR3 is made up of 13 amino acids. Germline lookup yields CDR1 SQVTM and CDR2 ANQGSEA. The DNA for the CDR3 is TGCAGCGCGGAAGCGGGTACCTCCTACGAGCAGTACTTC. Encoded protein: CSAEAGTSYEQYF.

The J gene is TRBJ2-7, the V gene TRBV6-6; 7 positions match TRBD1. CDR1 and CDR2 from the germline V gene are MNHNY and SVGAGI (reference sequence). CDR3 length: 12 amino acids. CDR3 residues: CASGDRDYEQYF. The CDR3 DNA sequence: TGTGCATCAGGGGACAGAGACTACGAGCAGTACTTC.

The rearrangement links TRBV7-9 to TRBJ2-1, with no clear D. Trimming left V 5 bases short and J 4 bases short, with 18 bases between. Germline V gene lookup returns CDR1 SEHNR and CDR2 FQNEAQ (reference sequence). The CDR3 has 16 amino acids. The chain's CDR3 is CASSTKGAYEYNEQFF. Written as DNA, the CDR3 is TGTGCCAGCAGCACTAAGGGCGCCTACGAGTACAATGAGCAGTTCTTC.

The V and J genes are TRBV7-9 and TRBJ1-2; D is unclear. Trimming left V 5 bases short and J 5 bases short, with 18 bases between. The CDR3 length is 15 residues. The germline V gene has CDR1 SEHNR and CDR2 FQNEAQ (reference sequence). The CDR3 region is CASSRGVAGRYGYTF. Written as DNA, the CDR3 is TGTGCCAGCAGCCGTGGGGTCGCGGGTCGGTATGGCTACACCTTC.